This TCR beta chain derives from a study of T cell repertoires in ileal Crohn's disease. At the level of the study: The M6 sample came from neoterminal ileum during colonoscopy after surgery. Findings of the study overall: Every patient over 26.8% clonality showed endoscopic recurrence. Active smokers at surgery had more clonal expansions than non-smokers.

TCRdb keeps only in-frame clones here, not all; method: immunoSEQ multiplex PCR. The profile shows approximately 11,000 clones, 72% of them singletons. The time point denotes: neoterminal ileum biopsy at postoperative endoscopy, about 6 months after surgery. This clone was counted a few times. The antigen is undetermined. The CDR3 consists of 16 residues. Per germline, CDR1 SGHRS and CDR2 YFSETQ. Between the trimmed V and J ends, which lost 5 bases and 2 bases, there was a span of 19 bases. Input material: ileal tissue. This TCR came from an adult with Crohn's disease. V gene TRBV5-1 combines with J gene TRBJ2-5, with D possibly TRBD2 on 7 matching bases. The CDR3 region has the DNA TGCGCCAGCAGTCAGGGGACTATCAGTTATCAAGAGACCCAGTACTTC. Amino acids: CASSQGTISYQETQYF. Full variable domain (outside the CDR3, taken from reference TRBV5-1 and TRBJ2-5): KAGVTQTPRYLIKTRGQQVTLSCSPISGHRSVSWYQQTPGQGLQFLFEYFSETQRNKGNFPGRFSGRQFSNSRSEMNVSTLELGDSALYLCASSQGTISYQETQYFGPGTRLLVL.